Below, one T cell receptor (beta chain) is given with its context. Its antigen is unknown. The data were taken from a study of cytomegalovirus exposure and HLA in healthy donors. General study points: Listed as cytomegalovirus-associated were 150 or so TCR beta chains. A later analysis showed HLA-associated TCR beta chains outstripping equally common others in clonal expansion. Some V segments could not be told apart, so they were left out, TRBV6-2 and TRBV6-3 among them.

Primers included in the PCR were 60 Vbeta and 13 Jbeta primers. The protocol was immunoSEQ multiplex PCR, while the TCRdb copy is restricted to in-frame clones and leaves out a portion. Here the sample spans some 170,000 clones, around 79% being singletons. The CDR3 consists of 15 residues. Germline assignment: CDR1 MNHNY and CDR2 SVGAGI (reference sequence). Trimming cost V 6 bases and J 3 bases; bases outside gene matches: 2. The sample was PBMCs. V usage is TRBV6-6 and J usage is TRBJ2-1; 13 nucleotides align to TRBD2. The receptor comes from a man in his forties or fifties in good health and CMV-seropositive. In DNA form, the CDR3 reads TGTGCCAGCAGCCGGACTAGCGGGGGCTACAATGAGCAGTTCTTC. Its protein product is CASSRTSGGYNEQFF.